This T cell receptor beta chain came from a study of T cell repertoires in aging, cancer and after chemotherapy. As for the study in general: Six age groups, ranging from 30 or younger to 70 or older, included the donors. General study points: Loss of evenness, beyond lost richness, contributed to age-related TCR diversity decline in cancer patients. No conclusions about immunological memory after chemotherapy can be drawn from the repertoire data.

This clonotype has a single count. The target antigen is unknown. Germline assignment: CDR1 DFQATT and CDR2 SNEGSKA (reference sequence). Trimming removed 1 base from V and 3 bases from J, with 15 bases in between. CDR3 size: 15 residues. TCR beta rearrangements were amplified from peripheral blood genomic DNA. Rearranged V-D-J TRB sequences were amplified with a mixed TRB-A/B primer pool. Using its own MiXCR run on the multiplex PCR reads, TCRdb lists one record per CDR3 protein. The sample yields about 9,000 distinct CDR3 sequences, roughly a quarter seen once. The V and J genes are TRBV20-1 and TRBJ2-5, with D perhaps matching TRBD2 (6 bases). The TCR comes from a human donor with a blood cancer. The donor label of this sample is uncertain. The material sequenced was blood. The CDR3 here is CSARVPGTGKETQYF. DNA of the CDR3: TGCAGTGCTAGAGTCCCCGGGACTGGAAAAGAGACCCAGTACTTC.